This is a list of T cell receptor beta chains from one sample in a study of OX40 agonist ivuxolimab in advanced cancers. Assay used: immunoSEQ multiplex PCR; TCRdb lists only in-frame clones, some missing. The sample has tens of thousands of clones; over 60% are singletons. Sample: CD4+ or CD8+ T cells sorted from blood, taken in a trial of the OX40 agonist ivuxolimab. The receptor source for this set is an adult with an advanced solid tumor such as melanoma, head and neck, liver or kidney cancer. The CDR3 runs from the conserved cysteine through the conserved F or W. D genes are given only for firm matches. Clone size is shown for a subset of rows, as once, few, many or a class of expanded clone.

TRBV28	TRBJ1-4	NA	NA	TGTGCCAGCAGTTCCCAGGGACTGGGGCAGGAAGAAAAACTGTTTTTT	CASSSQGLGQEEKLFF
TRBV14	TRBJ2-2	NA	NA	TGTGCCAGCAGCCTCGCGAACACCGGGGAGCTGTTTTTT	CASSLANTGELFF
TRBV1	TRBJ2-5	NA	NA	TGCACCAGCAGCCAAGATGTGAAATGGGGAGCGGGGGAGACCCAGTACTTC	CTSSQDVKWGAGETQYF
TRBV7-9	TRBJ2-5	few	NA	TGTGCCAGCACCGGGGGTGCAGGGAGAGAGACCCAGTACTTC	CASTGGAGRETQYF
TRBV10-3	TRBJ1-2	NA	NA	TGTGCCAATCAGGGTGATGCATTCTCCGGCTACACCTTC	CANQGDAFSGYTF
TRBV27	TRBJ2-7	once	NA	TGTGCCAGCAGTCCTCACGGGACCGGCTTGGGCGAGCAGTACTTC	CASSPHGTGLGEQYF
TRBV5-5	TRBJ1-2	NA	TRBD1	TGTGCCAGCAGCACAAGACAGGGGAGCGGCTACACCTTC	CASSTRQGSGYTF
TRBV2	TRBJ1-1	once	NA	TGTGCCAGCAACCTACAGGGACAGAACACTGAAGCTTTCTTT	CASNLQGQNTEAFF
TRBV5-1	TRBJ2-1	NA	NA	TGCGCCAGCAGCGCGGGACAGAGCTCCTACAATGAGCAGTTCTTC	CASSAGQSSYNEQFF
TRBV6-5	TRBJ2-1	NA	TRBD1	TGTGCCAGCAGTTACTGGCGACAGGGGTCGGCCAATGAGCAGTTCTTC	CASSYWRQGSANEQFF
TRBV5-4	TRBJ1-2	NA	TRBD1	TGTGCCAGCAGCTGGCCCACAGGGGGGGACTATGGCTACACCTTC	CASSWPTGGDYGYTF
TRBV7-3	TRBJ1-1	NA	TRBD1	TGTGCCAGCAGCCGCGGACAGGGGGTAGGCGAAGCTTTCTTT	CASSRGQGVGEAFF
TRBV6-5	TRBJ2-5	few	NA	TGTGCCAGCAGCCACGAGTACGATGAGACCCAGTACTTC	CASSHEYDETQYF
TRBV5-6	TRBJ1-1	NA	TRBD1	TGTGCCAGCAGCTTCACAGGGGGCTTTACGAACACTGAAGCTTTCTTT	CASSFTGGFTNTEAFF
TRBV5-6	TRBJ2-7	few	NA	TGTGCCAGCAGCTTGGGAAAGGTCGCCGAGCAGTACTTC	CASSLGKVAEQYF
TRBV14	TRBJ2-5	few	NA	TGTGCCAGCAGCCAAGATACCTATGAAGAGACCCAGTACTTC	CASSQDTYEETQYF
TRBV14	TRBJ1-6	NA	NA	TGTGCCAGCAGCCAATTCCCCAATTCACCCCTCCACTTT	CASSQFPNSPLHF
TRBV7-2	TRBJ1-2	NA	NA	TGTGCCAGCAGCTCAAAGGGGGGGTATGGCTACACCTTC	CASSSKGGYGYTF
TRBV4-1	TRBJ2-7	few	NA	TGCGCCAGCAGCCAAGATTTGACGGGGAGCTACGAGCAGTACTTC	CASSQDLTGSYEQYF
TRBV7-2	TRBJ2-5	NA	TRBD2	TGTGCCAGCAGCTTCTCGGGACTAGGTCAAGAGACCCAGTACTTC	CASSFSGLGQETQYF
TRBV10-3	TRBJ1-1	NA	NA	TGTGCCATCAGTAATATGGACACTGAAGCTTTCTTT	CAISNMDTEAFF
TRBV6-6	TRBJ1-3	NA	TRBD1	TGTGCCAGCCAGGGGGAGCTCGGAAACACCATATATTTT	CASQGELGNTIYF
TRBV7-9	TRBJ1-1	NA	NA	TGTGCCAGCAGCTTAGACATGAACACTGAAGCTTTCTTT	CASSLDMNTEAFF
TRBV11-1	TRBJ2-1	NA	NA	TGTGCCAGCAGCTTACGCAGGGCTAAGATCGATGAGCAGTTCTTC	CASSLRRAKIDEQFF
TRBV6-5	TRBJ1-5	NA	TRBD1	TGTGCCAGCATATCCTCAGGGACAGGGAATCAGCCCCAGCATTTT	CASISSGTGNQPQHF
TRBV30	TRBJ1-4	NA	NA	TGTGCCTGGAGGTTACCCGGGGGCCTCACTAATGAAAAACTGTTTTTT	CAWRLPGGLTNEKLFF
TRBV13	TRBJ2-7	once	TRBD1	TGTGCCAGCAGCTCTCGGGACAGGGCCCACGAGCAGTACTTC	CASSSRDRAHEQYF
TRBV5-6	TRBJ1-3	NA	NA	TGTGCCAGCAGCTTGAGGAGCTACTCTGGAAACACCATATATTTT	CASSLRSYSGNTIYF
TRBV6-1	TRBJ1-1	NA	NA	TGTGCCCGAACAGAGGGGCGGCTTGAAGCTTTCTTT	CARTEGRLEAFF
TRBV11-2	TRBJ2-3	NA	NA	TGTGCCAGCAGCTTAGGGTCCGGTAGTACGCAGTATTTT	CASSLGSGSTQYF
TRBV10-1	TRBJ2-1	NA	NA	TGCGCCAGCAGTGATCGGTTTAGCTCCTACAATGAGCAGTTCTTC	CASSDRFSSYNEQFF
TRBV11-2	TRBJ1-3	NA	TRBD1	TGTGCCAGCAGCTTAGTAGGGGGCTTCTCTGGAAACACCATATATTTT	CASSLVGGFSGNTIYF
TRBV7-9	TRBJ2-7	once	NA	TGTGCCAGCAGCCGGGGACAACTTGGCGAGCAGTACTTC	CASSRGQLGEQYF
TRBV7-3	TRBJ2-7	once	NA	TGTGCCAGCAGCTTACAACCGGGACAATCCTACGAGCAGTACTTC	CASSLQPGQSYEQYF
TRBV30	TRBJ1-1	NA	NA	TGTGCCTGGAGTGTTCAGGGCAGGGCCCTCCGCTACCTAGAAGCTTTCTTT	CAWSVQGRALRYLEAFF
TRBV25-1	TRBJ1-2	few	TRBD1	TGTGCCAGCAGTGGCAGCCCCGGGACAGCGGGGCGATATGGCTACACCTTC	CASSGSPGTAGRYGYTF
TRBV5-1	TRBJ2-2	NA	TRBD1	TGCGCCAGCAGCTTTGACAGGGGGCGAACCGGGGAGCTGTTTTTT	CASSFDRGRTGELFF
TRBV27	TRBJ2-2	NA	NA	TGTGCCAGCAGTTTTGGTGGTAACACCGGGGAGCTGTTTTTT	CASSFGGNTGELFF
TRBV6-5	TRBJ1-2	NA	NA	TGTGCCAGCAGTTACTCGTGGAGTTCTAACTATGGCTACACCTTC	CASSYSWSSNYGYTF
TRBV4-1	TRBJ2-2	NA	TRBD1	TGCGCCAGCAGCCGCGGACAGGGGAGCACCGGGGAGCTGTTTTTT	CASSRGQGSTGELFF
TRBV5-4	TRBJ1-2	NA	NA	TGTGCCAGCAGTTTGGTCTATGGCTACACCTTC	CASSLVYGYTF
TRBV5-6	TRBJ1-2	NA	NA	TGTGCCAGCAGCTTATCTGGTATCGGGGGCGCAGGGGGCTACACCTTC	CASSLSGIGGAGGYTF
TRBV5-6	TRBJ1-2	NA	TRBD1	TGTGCCAGCAGCCCGGGACAGGGCCTATCCCATGGCTACACCTTC	CASSPGQGLSHGYTF